This is a list of T cell receptor beta chains from one sample in a study of cytomegalovirus exposure and HLA in healthy donors. Measured with immunoSEQ multiplex PCR; TCRdb has only the in-frame clones, and not every one. The table lists around 220,000 clones, about 74% of them singletons. The sample consisted of PBMCs. All receptors derive from a man aged 40-49 years in good health and CMV-seronegative. CDR3s include the opening cysteine and the closing phenylalanine or tryptophan. D genes are given only for firm matches. Where a row states a size, it is once, few, many or the class of an expanded clone; other rows omit it.

j_call | d_call | v_call | clone_size | cdr3_aa | cdr3_nt
TRBJ1-1 | TRBD1 | TRBV5-6 | - | CASSWTGGMNTEAFF | TGTGCCAGCAGCTGGACAGGGGGCATGAACACTGAAGCTTTCTTT
TRBJ2-3 | - | TRBV7-3 | - | CASSLGGRLGTDTQYF | TGTGCCAGCAGCTTAGGTGGGAGGTTAGGAACAGATACGCAGTATTTT
TRBJ1-1 | - | TRBV10-3 | few | CASSYSQENTEAFF | TGTGCCAGCAGTTACTCCCAGGAGAACACTGAAGCTTTCTTT
TRBJ1-4 | TRBD1 | TRBV4-2 | - | CASSPQGSQEKLFF | TGTGCCAGCAGCCCACAGGGGTCGCAAGAAAAACTGTTTTTT
TRBJ1-1 | TRBD1 | TRBV4-3 | - | CASSQGRGDRGTEAFF | TGCGCCAGCAGCCAAGGGAGAGGGGACAGGGGCACTGAAGCTTTCTTT
TRBJ1-3 | - | TRBV6-5 | few | CASQGSSGNTIYF | TGTGCCAGCCAGGGCAGCTCTGGAAACACCATATATTTT
TRBJ1-1 | TRBD1 | TRBV6-5 | - | CASRSSTGSAEAFF | TGTGCCAGCAGGTCTTCGACAGGGAGCGCTGAAGCTTTCTTT
TRBJ1-5 | TRBD1 | TRBV7-6 | - | CASSPRTGGRNQPQHF | TGTGCCAGCAGCCCCAGGACAGGGGGGAGGAATCAGCCCCAGCATTTT
TRBJ1-1 | - | TRBV18 | - | CASSLYRDDTEAFF | TGTGCCAGCTCACTCTACAGGGACGACACTGAAGCTTTCTTT
TRBJ2-5 | TRBD2 | TRBV6-1 | - | CASSGPSGSTETQYF | TGTGCCAGCAGTGGCCCTAGCGGGAGTACGGAGACCCAGTACTTC
TRBJ1-2 | - | TRBV7-8 | - | CASSLGQQYGYTF | TGTGCCAGCAGCTTAGGGCAACAGTATGGCTACACCTTC
TRBJ1-5 | - | TRBV30 | - | CAWSVKGGNQPQHF | TGTGCCTGGAGTGTAAAGGGGGGCAATCAGCCCCAGCATTTT
TRBJ2-7 | TRBD1 | TRBV13 | - | CASSRSAQGSYEQYF | TGTGCCAGCAGCAGGAGTGCACAGGGGAGTTACGAGCAGTACTTC
TRBJ2-5 | TRBD2 | TRBV9 | - | CASSRTSGAQETQYF | TGTGCCAGCAGCCGGACTAGCGGGGCACAAGAGACCCAGTACTTC
TRBJ2-2 | TRBD1 | TRBV7-9 | - | CASSLTGANTGELFF | TGTGCCAGCAGCCTGACAGGGGCCAACACCGGGGAGCTGTTTTTT
TRBJ2-7 | - | TRBV6-5 | - | CASTWSQGNEQYF | TGTGCCAGCACCTGGTCTCAGGGCAACGAGCAGTACTTC
TRBJ2-7 | - | TRBV29-1 | - | CSVDTGTNYEQYF | TGCAGCGTTGACACAGGGACTAACTACGAGCAGTACTTC
TRBJ2-5 | - | TRBV9 | - | CASSVATGAVEETQYF | TGTGCCAGCAGCGTAGCGACGGGAGCTGTGGAAGAGACCCAGTACTTC
TRBJ1-3 | - | TRBV5-4 | - | CASSPSSGNTIYF | TGTGCCAGCAGCCCTTCCTCTGGAAACACCATATATTTT
TRBJ2-3 | - | TRBV7-3 | - | CASSKGQSTDTQYF | TGTGCCAGCAGCAAAGGACAGAGCACAGATACGCAGTATTTT
TRBJ1-4 | TRBD1 | TRBV11-2 | once | CASSSEGADEKLFF | TGTGCCAGCAGCTCAGAGGGGGCCGATGAAAAACTGTTTTTT
TRBJ1-2 | TRBD1 | TRBV18 | once | CASSGRDRSIYGYTF | TGTGCCAGCTCAGGCCGGGACAGATCGATCTATGGCTACACCTTC
TRBJ1-2 | TRBD1 | TRBV5-1 | few | CASSSHRGPNYGYTF | TGCGCCAGCAGCTCGCACAGGGGGCCTAACTATGGCTACACCTTC
TRBJ1-6 | - | TRBV18 | once | CASSPMAGFNNSPLHF | TGTGCCAGCTCACCAATGGCAGGGTTTAATAATTCACCCCTCCACTTT
TRBJ2-7 | - | TRBV19 | - | CASSIPRAGNYEQYF | TGTGCCAGTAGTATCCCCCGAGCAGGGAACTACGAGCAGTACTTC
TRBJ2-5 | - | TRBV7-9 | - | CASSSRQETQYF | TGTGCCAGCAGCTCGCGGCAAGAGACCCAGTACTTC